These 8 T cell receptor beta chains originate from one sample sequenced in a study of T cells in Graves' hyperthyroidism and ophthalmopathy. Amplification targeted TCR beta CDR3 regions from RNA transcripts. RT-PCR in the first round (using the HTBI primer set) targeted the TCR CDR3. In TCRdb, the multiplex PCR reads were re-called with MiXCR into one record per CDR3 protein. This table holds about 420,000 distinct CDR3 sequences, approximately 14% found once. The specimen sequenced was blood. These receptors all come from a woman younger than 30 with Graves' hyperthyroidism.

The rearrangement uses TRBV9 and TRBJ2-3, with TRBD2 identical over 10 bases. This CDR3 spans 16 amino acids. V shed 0 bases, J shed 4 bases, and the junction held 5 bases outside the gene matches. Germline CDR1 and CDR2: SGDLS and YYNGEE. This chain's CDR3 is CASSVDPSGSADTQYF. The DNA of the CDR3 is TGTGCCAGCAGCGTAGATCCTAGCGGGAGCGCAGATACGCAGTATTTT.

The chain employs TRBV20-1 and TRBJ2-2, with D uncertain. From germline, CDR1 is DFQATT and CDR2 SNEGSKA (reference sequence). The ends were cut back, 1 base at V and 6 bases at J, with 18 bases in the middle. CDR3 length: 16 amino acids. Here the CDR3 reads CSARVLTPVDAGELFF. For the CDR3, the DNA is TGCAGTGCTAGAGTCCTAACCCCAGTCGATGCCGGGGAGCTGTTTTTT.

The rearrangement joins TRBV9 to TRBJ2-7; 11 bases match TRBD2. The V gene's germline CDR1 is SGDLS and CDR2 YYNGEE. The CDR3 runs 15 residues. V lost 3 bases, J lost 6 bases, and 8 bases stayed unmatched. The CDR3 is CASSGSLAGGGEQYF. The DNA of the CDR3 is TGTGCCAGCAGCGGGTCGCTAGCGGGAGGAGGCGAGCAGTACTTC. Variable domain in full (rest from reference TRBV9 and TRBJ2-7): DSGVTQTPKHLITATGQRVTLRCSPRSGDLSVYWYQQSLDQGLQFLIQYYNGEERAKGNILERFSAQQFPDLHSELNLSSLELGDSALYFCASSGSLAGGGEQYFGPGTRLTVT.

The chain couples TRBV19 to TRBJ2-5, with TRBD1 identical over 8 bases. The CDR3 is 17 amino acids. Germline V gene sequence: CDR1 LNHDA, CDR2 SQIVND (reference sequence). J was trimmed by 2 bases and V by 4 bases; bases with no gene match: 12. Written as DNA, the CDR3 is TGTGCCAGTAGTAGGGGACAGGAGCGGATCGGACAAGAGACCCAGTACTTC. The encoded protein is CASSRGQERIGQETQYF.

In this sample, this clonotype turned up many times. The genes are TRBV5-1 and TRBJ1-2; D is perhaps TRBD1 (5 bases). The germline CDR1 and CDR2 sequences are SGHRS and YFSETQ. The V end was cut by 6 bases, the J end by 0 bases, with 15 bases between. CDR3 length: 15 amino acids. The CDR3 nucleotides are TGCGCCAGCACCGGGGGGACGGCAACTAACTATGGCTACACCTTC. Translated: CASTGGTATNYGYTF.

This clonotype was seen ten or more times. V is TRBV6-6 and J is TRBJ1-2, with D uncertain. The V gene lost 0 bases and the J gene lost 4 bases, with 12 bases spanning the gap. This CDR3 is 15 amino acids long. Germline V gene lookup returns CDR1 MNHNY and CDR2 SVGAGI (reference sequence). This CDR3 reads CASSYSTSGPYGYTF. CDR3 coding DNA: TGTGCCAGCAGTTACTCGACGTCCGGGCCCTATGGCTACACCTTC.

V usage is TRBV27 and J usage is TRBJ2-4; D remains unclear. Trimming stripped 6 bases from V and 7 bases from J, with 10 bases between. The CDR3 totals 12 residues. Germline V gene sequence: CDR1 MNHEY, CDR2 SMNVEV (reference sequence). The CDR3 loop is CASSPLGNIQYF. DNA of the CDR3: TGTGCCAGCAGCCCCCTGGGGAACATTCAGTACTTC.

This clonotype was observed a handful of times. V and J are TRBV19 and TRBJ2-1; 14 positions agree with TRBD2. V shed 6 bases and J 4 bases; nucleotides not matched to a gene: 11. The CDR3 sequence is 18 residues long. Germline lookup yields CDR1 LNHDA and CDR2 SQIVND (reference sequence). The CDR3 DNA reads as TGTGCCAGTAGCCTATTGGGGACTAGCGGGAGAGGGTACAATGAGCAGTTCTTC. Amino acid sequence: CASSLLGTSGRGYNEQFF.